This paragraph reports one T cell receptor (beta chain). Its target is not known. The sample is drawn from a study of cytomegalovirus exposure and HLA in healthy donors. Study-wide findings and caveats: Later, an analysis showed that TCR beta chains associated with HLA were more clonally expanded than others that were equally common. At a 0.05 false discovery rate, a later analysis found around 15,000 TCR beta sequences to be associated with HLA alleles.

In the PCR, 60 Vbeta and 13 Jbeta primers were used. Data came from immunoSEQ multiplex PCR; TCRdb stores just in-frame clones and leaves some out. The repertoire includes approximately 100,000 clones, under 85% of them detected once, and more than 6% sits in the top ten. Germline CDR1 and CDR2: MNHNY and SVGAGI (reference sequence). Unmatched junction bases numbered 3, after V lost 0 bases and J lost 2 bases. The CDR3 has 15 amino acids. Sequenced sample: PBMCs. The V gene is TRBV6-6, the J gene TRBJ2-7; 8 bases map to TRBD2. The receptor was isolated from a woman between 50 and 59 years old in good health and CMV-seropositive. The chain's CDR3 is CASSYSLAGTYEQYF. For the CDR3, the DNA is TGTGCCAGCAGTTACTCATTAGCGGGAACCTACGAGCAGTACTTC.